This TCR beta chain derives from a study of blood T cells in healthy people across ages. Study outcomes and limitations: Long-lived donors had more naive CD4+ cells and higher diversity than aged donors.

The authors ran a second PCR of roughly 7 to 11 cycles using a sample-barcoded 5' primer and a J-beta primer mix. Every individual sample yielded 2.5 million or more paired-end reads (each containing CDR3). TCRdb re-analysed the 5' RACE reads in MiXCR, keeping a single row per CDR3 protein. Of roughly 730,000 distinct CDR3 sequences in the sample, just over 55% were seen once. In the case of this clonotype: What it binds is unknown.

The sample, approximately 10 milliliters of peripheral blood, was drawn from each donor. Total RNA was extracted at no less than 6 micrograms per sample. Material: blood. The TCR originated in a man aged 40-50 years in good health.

CDR3 residues: CASSKAGTGSRDSPLHF. The CDR3 DNA sequence: TGTGCCAGCAGCAAAGCCGGGACAGGGAGCAGGGATTCACCCCTCCACTTT. The chain couples TRBV21-1 to TRBJ1-6; TRBD1, as called in the table, went unchecked against the DNA. TRBV21-1 is marked as a pseudogene. CDR3 length equals 17 residues.